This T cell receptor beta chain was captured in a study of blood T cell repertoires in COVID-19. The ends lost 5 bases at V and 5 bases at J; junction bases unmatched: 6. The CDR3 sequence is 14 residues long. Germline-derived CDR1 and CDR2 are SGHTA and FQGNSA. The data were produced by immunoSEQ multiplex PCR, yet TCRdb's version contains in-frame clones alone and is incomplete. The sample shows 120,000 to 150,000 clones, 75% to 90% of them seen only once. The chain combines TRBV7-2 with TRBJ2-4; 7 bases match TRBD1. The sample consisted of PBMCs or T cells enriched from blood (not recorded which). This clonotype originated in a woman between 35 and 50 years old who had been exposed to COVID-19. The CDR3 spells CASSGQAIQNIQYF. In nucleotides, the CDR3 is TGTGCCAGCAGCGGACAGGCCATTCAAAACATTCAGTACTTC.